The sequence of this T cell receptor beta chain was determined in a study of OX40 agonist ivuxolimab in advanced cancers. Study results and caveats: Some nonresponders additionally presented with little normalized T-cell clonal expansion.

The data were produced by immunoSEQ multiplex PCR, yet TCRdb's version contains in-frame clones alone and is incomplete. The data contain around 35,000 clones, around four fifths of them singletons. A word on this clone: Its antigen is unknown.

There are 18 residues in the CDR3. Germline loops: CDR1 SGHRS, CDR2 YFSETQ. Deletions cut 0 bases from V and 1 base from J, with 17 bases between. This TCR was sampled from an adult with an advanced solid tumor such as melanoma, head and neck, liver or kidney cancer. The sequencing here drew on CD4+ or CD8+ T cells sorted from blood, taken in a trial of the OX40 agonist ivuxolimab. The chain combines TRBV5-1 with TRBJ1-3; no clear D. The CDR3 here is CASSLDGVFGPSGNTIYF. The CDR3 region has the DNA TGCGCCAGCAGCTTGGACGGGGTGTTCGGCCCTTCTGGAAACACCATATATTTT.